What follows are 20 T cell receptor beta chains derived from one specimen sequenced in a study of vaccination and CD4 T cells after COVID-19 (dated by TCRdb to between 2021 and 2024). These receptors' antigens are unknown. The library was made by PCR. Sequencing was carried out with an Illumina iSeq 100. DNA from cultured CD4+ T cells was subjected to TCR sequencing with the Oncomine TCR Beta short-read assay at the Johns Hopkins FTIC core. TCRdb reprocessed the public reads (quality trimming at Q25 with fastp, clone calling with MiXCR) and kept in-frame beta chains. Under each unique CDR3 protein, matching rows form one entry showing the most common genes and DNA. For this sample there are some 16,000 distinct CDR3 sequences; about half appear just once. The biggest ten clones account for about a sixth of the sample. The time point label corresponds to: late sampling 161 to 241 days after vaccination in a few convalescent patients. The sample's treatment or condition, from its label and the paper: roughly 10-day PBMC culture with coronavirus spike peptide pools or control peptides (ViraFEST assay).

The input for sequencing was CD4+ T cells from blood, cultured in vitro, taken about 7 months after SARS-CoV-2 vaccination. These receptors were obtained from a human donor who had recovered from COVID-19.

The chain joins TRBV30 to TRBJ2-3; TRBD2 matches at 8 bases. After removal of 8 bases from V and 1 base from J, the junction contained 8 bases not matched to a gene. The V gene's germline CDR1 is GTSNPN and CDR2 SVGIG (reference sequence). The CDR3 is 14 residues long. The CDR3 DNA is TGTGCCGGACGCTCAGCGGGGGGCACAGATACGCAGTATTTT. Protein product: CAGRSAGGTDTQYF.

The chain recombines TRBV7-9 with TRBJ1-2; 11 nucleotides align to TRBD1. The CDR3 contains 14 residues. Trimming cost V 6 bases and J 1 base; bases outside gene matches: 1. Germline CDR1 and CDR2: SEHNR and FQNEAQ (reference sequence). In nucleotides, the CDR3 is TGTGCCAGCAGGGGACAGGGGGTTAACTATGGCTACACCTTC. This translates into CASRGQGVNYGYTF.

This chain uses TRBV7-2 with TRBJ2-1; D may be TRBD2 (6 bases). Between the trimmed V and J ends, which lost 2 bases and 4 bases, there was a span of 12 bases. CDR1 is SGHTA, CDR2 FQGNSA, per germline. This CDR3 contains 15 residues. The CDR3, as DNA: TGTGCCAGCAGCTTAAACGGGGGAATATACAATGAGCAGTTCTTC. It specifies CASSLNGGIYNEQFF.

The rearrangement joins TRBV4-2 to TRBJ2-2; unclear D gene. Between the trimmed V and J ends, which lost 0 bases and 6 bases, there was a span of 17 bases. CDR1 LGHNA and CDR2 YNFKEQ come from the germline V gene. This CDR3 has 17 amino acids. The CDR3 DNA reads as TGTGCCAGCAGCCAAGATGCCGGTACGTTTAGAGCCGGGGAGCTGTTTTTT. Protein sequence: CASSQDAGTFRAGELFF.

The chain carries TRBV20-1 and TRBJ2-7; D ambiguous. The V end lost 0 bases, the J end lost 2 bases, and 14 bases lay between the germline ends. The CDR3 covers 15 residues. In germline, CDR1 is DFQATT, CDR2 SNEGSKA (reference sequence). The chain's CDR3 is CSARDPYALPYEQYF. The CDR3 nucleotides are TGCAGTGCTAGAGATCCCTATGCTCTACCCTACGAGCAGTACTTC.

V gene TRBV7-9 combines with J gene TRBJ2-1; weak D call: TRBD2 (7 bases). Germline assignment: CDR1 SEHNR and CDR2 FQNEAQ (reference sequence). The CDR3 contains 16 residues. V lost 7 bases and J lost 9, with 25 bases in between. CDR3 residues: CASTQGQGRERGEQFF. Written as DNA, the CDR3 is TGTGCCAGCACCCAGGGGCAGGGGAGGGAGCGGGGTGAGCAGTTCTTC.

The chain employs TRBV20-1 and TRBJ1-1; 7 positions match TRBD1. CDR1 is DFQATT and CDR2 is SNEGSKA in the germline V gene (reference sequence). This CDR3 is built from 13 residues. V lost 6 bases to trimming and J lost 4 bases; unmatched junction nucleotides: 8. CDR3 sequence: CSAKDDRVTEAFF. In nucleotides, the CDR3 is TGCAGTGCCAAAGATGACAGGGTCACTGAAGCTTTCTTT.

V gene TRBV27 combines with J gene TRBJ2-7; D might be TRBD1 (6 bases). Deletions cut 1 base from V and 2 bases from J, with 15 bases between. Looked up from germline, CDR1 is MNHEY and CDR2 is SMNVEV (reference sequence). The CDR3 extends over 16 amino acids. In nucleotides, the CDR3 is TGTGCCAGCAGTTTATTGGCAGGGGCAGGTGCCTACGAGCAGTACTTC. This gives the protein CASSLLAGAGAYEQYF.

The CDR3 spells CSVPDRSTYEQYF. The CDR3, as DNA: TGCAGTGTTCCTGACAGGTCTACCTACGAGCAGTACTTC. The chain recombines TRBV20-1 with TRBJ2-7; a possible D gene is TRBD1 (6 bases). Germline V CDR1 and CDR2: DFQATT, SNEGSKA (reference sequence). The CDR3 runs to 13 residues. The V gene lost 7 bases and the J gene lost 2 bases, with 15 bases spanning the gap.

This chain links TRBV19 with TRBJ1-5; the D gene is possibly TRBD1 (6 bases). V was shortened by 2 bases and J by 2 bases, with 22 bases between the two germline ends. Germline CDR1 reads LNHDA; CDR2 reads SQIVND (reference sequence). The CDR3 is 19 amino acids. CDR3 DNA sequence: TGTGCCAGTAGTATACGAACCCCCTGGGGGGCGATGGGCAATCAGCCCCAGCATTTT. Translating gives CASSIRTPWGAMGNQPQHF.

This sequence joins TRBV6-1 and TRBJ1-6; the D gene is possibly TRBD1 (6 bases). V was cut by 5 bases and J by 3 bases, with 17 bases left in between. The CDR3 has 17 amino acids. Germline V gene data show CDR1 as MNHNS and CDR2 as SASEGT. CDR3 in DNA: TGTGCCAGCAGTACCCAACAGGGTTTAGGCTATAATTCACCCCTCCACTTT. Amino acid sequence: CASSTQQGLGYNSPLHF.

CDR3 protein: CASSPLIRVSNGYTF. CDR3 DNA sequence: TGCGCCAGCAGCCCCCTCATTCGGGTTTCCAACGGCTACACCTTC. This chain joins TRBV4-1 and TRBJ1-2, with D unresolved. Per the germline V gene, CDR1 is MGHRA and CDR2 is YSYEKL. V shed 4 bases and J shed 8 bases, with 20 bases lying between them. There are 15 residues in the CDR3.

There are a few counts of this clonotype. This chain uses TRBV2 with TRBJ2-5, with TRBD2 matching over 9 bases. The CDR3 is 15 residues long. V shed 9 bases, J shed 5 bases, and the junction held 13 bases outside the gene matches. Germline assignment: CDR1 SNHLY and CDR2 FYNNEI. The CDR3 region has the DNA TGTGCCAGTGTCGGAGGGCGGGGGGGCCTGGAGACCCAGTACTTC. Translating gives CASVGGRGGLETQYF.

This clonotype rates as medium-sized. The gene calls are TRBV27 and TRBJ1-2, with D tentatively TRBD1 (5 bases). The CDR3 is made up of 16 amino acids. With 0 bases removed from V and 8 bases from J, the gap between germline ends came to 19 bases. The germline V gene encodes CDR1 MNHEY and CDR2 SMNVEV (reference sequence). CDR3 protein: CASSLSGVGGTLGYTF. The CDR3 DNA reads TGTGCCAGCAGTTTATCGGGGGTTGGTGGGACCCTGGGCTACACCTTC.

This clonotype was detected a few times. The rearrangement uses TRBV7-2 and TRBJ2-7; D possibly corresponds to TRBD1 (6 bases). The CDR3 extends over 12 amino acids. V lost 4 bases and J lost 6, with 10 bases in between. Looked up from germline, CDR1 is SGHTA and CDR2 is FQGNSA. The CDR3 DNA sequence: TGTGCCAGCAGCTCGTGGGGGCTCGAGCAGTACTTC. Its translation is CASSSWGLEQYF.

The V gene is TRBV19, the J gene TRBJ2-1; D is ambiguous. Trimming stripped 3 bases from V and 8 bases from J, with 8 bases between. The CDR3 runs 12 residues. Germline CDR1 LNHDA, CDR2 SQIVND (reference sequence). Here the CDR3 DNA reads TGTGCCAGTAGTATGGGGTGGGATGAGCAGTTCTTC. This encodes CASSMGWDEQFF. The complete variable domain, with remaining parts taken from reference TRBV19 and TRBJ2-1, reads DGGITQSPKYLFRKEGQNVTLSCEQNLNHDAMYWYRQDPGQGLRLIYYSQIVNDFQKGDIAEGYSVSREKKESFPLTVTSAQKNPTAFYLCASSMGWDEQFFGPGTRLTVL.

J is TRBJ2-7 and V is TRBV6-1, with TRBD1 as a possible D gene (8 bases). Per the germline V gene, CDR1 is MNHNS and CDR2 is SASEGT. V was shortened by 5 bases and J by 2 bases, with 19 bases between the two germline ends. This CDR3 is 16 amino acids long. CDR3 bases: TGTGCCAGCAGTCAACGCACAGGGGGAGGGCCCTACGAGCAGTACTTC. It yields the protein CASSQRTGGGPYEQYF.

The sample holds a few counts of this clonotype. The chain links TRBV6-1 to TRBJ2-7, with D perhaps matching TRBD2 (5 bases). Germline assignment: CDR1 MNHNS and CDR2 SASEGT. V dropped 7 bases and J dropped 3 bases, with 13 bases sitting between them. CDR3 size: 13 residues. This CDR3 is CASTRGRYYEQYF. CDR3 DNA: TGTGCCAGCACACGAGGGAGATACTACGAGCAGTACTTC.

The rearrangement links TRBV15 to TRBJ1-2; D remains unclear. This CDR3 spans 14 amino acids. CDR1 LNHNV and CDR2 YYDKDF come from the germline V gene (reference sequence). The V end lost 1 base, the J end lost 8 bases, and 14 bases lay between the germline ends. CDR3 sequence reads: CATSRGLDDMGYTF. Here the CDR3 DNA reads TGTGCCACCAGCAGAGGACTTGACGATATGGGCTACACCTTC.

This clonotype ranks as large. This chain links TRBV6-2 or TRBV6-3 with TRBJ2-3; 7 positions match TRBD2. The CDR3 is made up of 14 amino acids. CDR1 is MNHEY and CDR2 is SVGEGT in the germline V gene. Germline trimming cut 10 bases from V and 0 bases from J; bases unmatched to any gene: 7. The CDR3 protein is CATMGAGSTDTQYF. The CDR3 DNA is TGTGCCACCATGGGAGCGGGAAGCACAGATACGCAGTATTTT.